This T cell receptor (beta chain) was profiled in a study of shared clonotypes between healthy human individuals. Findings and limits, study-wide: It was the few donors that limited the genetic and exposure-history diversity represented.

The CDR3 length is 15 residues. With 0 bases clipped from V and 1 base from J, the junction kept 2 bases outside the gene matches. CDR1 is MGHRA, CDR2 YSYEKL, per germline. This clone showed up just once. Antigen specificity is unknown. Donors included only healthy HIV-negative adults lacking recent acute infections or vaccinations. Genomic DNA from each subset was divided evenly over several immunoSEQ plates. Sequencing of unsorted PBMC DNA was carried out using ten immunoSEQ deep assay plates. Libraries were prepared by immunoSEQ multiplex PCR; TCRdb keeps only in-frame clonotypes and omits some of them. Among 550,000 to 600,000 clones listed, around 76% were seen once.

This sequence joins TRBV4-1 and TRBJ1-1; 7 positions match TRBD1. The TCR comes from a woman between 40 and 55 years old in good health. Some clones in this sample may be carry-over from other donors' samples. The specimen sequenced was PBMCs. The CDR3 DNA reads TGCGCCAGCAGCCAAGAGGGACAGCCGAACACTGAAGCTTTCTTT. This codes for CASSQEGQPNTEAFF.